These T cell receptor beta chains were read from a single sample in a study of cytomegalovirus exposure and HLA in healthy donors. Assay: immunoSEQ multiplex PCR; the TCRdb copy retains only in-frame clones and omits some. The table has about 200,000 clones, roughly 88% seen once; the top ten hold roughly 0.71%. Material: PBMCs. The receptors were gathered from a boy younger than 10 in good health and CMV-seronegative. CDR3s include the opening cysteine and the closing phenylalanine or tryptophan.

CSSRSGTEAQYF | TRBV7-9
CASSELATNTEAFF | TRBV2
CASSLSSGPYQPQHF | TRBV27
CASSGTTNTGELFF | TRBV6-1
CASRSQGLHTDTQYF | TRBV6-4
CASSDRQSGTEAFF | TRBV2
CSVERGEQFF | TRBV29-1
CASSFRQANSGANVLTF | TRBV7-9
CASSLKIGLAGYNEQFF | TRBV4-2
CASSQDPGQFAGEQFF | TRBV4-1
CASSGSGIETQYF | TRBV25-1
CASSPPQGYEQYF | TRBV18
CASSFRTSGLTDTQYF | TRBV11-2
CASSLSPQADGYTF | TRBV5-4
CASSFSLGRPTAGELFF | TRBV7-9
CASSHVGGVDEQFF | TRBV11-2
CAISESVGQGAYEQYF | TRBV10-3
CASSQGDRVWNEQFF | TRBV14
CASSNAHRGFHEQYF | TRBV19
CASRYPQADSGNTIYF | TRBV6-5
CARAGVRNTEAFF | TRBV5-8
CASSPGTGVLEQYF | TRBV5-1
CASSLATHSSVNRGYTF | TRBV5-6
CASSNGEADTQYF | TRBV5-8
CAWRGGTNWAYGYTF | TRBV30
CASSQEWQGAYEQYF | TRBV4-1
CASSRQGNTGELFF | TRBV6-5
CASSIEGRTEAFF | TRBV19
CAWSEGQGLDSPLHF | TRBV30
CATSRDHIRGEAFF | TRBV15
CASSSPTVSVTDTQYF | TRBV13
CASSLVYRDETQYF | TRBV7-2
CASGLTSGSYNEQFF | TRBV5-1
CASSIPRGSNTGELFF | TRBV19
CASSTSGRAYNEQFF | TRBV7-9
CASSLAGITDTQYF | TRBV5-4
CASSQDHPQGGEAFF | TRBV4-2
CASSLLVAGEKLFF | TRBV7-6
CASSPDRCGYTF | TRBV19
CASSPGLAEGGSETQYF | TRBV5-8
CASSLTAGGGASYNEQFF | TRBV7-3
CASSLSMAMAVRGKLFF | TRBV27
CASSYSSPGGRETQYF | TRBV6-6
CASSRRAGEYF | TRBV2
CASSLGTSDYNEQFF | TRBV6-5
CASSLLGLGKETQYF | TRBV5-6
CASSLSETQYF | TRBV11-2
CASSEQRLGYSPLHF | TRBV2
CASSLEAGVGGELFF | TRBV7-2
CASSLAADTVNTEAFF | TRBV11-2
CASSESSGAGPWEQYF | TRBV10-1
CASSGRNYGYTF | TRBV19
CASSQLRDRGRYDYGYTF | TRBV4-1
CASSRTVSETQYF | TRBV13
CASSLGGGWSTYEQYF | TRBV5-6
CASMQQGRGNSPLHF | TRBV19
CASGFHNGFSEAFF | TRBV12-5
CASSVDTSGGLQETQYF | TRBV9